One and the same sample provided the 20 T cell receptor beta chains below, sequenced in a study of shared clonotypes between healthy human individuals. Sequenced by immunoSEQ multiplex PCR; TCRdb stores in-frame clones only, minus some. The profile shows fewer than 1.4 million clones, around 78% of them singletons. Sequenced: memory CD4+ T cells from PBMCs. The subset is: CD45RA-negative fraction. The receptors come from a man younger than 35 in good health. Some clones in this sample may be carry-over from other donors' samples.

CDR3: CASRPYQGNYGYTF. The CDR3 DNA reads as TGTGCCAGCAGACCATACCAGGGGAACTATGGCTACACCTTC. The chain carries TRBV6-1 and TRBJ1-2; D may be TRBD1 (6 bases). Trimming took off 6 bases at V and 2 bases at J, with 13 bases between the two ends. Germline V lookup: CDR1 MNHNS, CDR2 SASEGT. CDR3 length: 14 residues.

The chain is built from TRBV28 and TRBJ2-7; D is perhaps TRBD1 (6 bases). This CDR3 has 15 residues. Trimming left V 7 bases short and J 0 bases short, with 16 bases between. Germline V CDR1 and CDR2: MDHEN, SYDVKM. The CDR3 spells CASTGRTAYSYEQYF. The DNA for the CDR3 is TGTGCCAGCACCGGACGGACAGCCTACTCCTACGAGCAGTACTTC.

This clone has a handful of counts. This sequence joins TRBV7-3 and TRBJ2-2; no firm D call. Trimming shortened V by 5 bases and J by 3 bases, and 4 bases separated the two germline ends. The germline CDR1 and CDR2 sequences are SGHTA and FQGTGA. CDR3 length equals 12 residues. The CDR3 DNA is TGTGCCAGCAGCATATACACCGGGGAGCTGTTTTTT. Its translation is CASSIYTGELFF.

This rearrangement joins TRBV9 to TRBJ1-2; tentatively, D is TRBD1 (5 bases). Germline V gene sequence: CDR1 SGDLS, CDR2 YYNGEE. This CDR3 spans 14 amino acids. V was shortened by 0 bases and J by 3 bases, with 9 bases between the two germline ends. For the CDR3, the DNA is TGTGCCAGCAGCGTAGAGATGGGACACTATGGCTACACCTTC. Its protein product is CASSVEMGHYGYTF.

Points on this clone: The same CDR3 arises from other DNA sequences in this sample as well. The chain's CDR3 is CASSVTGNSYEQYF. DNA of the CDR3: TGTGCCAGCAGCGTTACAGGGAACTCCTACGAGCAGTACTTC. The chain links TRBV9 to TRBJ2-7; TRBD1 is a possible D gene (6 bases). The CDR3 runs to 14 residues. The V end lost 2 bases, the J end lost 0 bases, and 9 bases lay between the germline ends. Germline lookup yields CDR1 SGDLS and CDR2 YYNGEE.

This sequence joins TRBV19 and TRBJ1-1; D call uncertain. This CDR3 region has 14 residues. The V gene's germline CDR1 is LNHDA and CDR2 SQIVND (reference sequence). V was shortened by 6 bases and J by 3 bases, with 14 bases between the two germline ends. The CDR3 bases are TGTGCCAGTAGCGATTCTTTTTGGGACACTGAAGCTTTCTTT. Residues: CASSDSFWDTEAFF.

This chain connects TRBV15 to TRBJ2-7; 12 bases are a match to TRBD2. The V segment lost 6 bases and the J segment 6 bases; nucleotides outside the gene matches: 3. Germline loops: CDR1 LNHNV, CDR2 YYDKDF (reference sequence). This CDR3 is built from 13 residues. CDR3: CATRTSGSSEQYF. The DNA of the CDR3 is TGTGCCACCAGGACTAGCGGGAGTTCCGAGCAGTACTTC.

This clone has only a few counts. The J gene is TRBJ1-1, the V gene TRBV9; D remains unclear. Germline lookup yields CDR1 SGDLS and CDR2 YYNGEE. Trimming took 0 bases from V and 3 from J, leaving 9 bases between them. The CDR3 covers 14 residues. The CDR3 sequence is CASSVVDGDTEAFF. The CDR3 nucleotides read TGTGCCAGCAGCGTAGTGGACGGAGACACTGAAGCTTTCTTT.

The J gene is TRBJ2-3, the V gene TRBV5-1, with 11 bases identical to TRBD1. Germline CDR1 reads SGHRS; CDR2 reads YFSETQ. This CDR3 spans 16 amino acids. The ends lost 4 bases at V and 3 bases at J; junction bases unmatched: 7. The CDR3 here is CASSRAGTGGTDTQYF. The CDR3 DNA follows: TGCGCCAGCAGCAGGGCCGGGACAGGGGGAACAGATACGCAGTATTTT.

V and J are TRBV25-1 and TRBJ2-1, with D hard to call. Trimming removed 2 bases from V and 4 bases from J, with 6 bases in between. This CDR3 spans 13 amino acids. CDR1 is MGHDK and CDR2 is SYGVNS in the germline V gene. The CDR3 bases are TGTGCCAGCAGTGAAGCTCTATACAATGAGCAGTTCTTC. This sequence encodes CASSEALYNEQFF.

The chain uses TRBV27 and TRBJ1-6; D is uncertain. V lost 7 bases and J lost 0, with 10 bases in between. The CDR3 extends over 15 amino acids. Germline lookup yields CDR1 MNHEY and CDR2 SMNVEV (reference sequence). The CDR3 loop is CASKKQSSYNSPLHF. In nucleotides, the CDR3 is TGTGCCAGCAAGAAACAGAGCTCCTATAATTCACCCCTCCACTTT.

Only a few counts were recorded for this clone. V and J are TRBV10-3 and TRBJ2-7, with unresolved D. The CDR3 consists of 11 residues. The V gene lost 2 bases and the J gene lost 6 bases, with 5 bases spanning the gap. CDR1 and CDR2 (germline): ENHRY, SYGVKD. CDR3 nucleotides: TGTGCCATCAGTGAGGAGGCCGAGCAGTACTTC. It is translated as CAISEEAEQYF.

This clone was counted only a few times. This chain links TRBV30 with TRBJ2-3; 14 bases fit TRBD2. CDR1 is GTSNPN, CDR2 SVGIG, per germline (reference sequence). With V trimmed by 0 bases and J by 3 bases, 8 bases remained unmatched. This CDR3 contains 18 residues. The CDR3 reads CAWSVRGTSGSGTDTQYF. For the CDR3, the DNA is TGTGCCTGGAGTGTCCGGGGGACTAGCGGGAGCGGTACAGATACGCAGTATTTT.

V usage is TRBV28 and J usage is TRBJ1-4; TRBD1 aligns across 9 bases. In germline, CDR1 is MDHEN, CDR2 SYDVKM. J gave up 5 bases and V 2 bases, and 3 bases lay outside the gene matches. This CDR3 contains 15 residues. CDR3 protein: CASSLSGTGNEKLFF. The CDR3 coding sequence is TGTGCCAGCAGTTTAAGTGGGACAGGGAATGAAAAACTGTTTTTT.

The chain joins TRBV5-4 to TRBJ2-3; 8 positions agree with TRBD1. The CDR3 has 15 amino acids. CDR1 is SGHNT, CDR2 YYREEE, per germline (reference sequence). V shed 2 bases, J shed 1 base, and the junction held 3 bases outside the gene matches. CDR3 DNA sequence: TGTGCCAGCAGCTTTGTACAGGGGGGCACAGATACGCAGTATTTT. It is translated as CASSFVQGGTDTQYF.

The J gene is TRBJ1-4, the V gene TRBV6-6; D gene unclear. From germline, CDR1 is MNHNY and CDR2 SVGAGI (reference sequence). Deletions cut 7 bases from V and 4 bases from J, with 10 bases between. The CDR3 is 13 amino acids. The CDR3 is CASTRGLNEKLFF. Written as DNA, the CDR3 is TGTGCCAGCACCCGGGGTCTTAATGAAAAACTGTTTTTT.

The CDR3 DNA sequence: TGCGCCAGCAGCTTACAGGACTTCACCCAGGAGACCCAGTACTTC. Encoded protein: CASSLQDFTQETQYF. V is TRBV5-1 and J is TRBJ2-5, with D possibly called TRBD1 or TRBD2 (5 bases each). The CDR3 contains 15 residues. Per germline, CDR1 SGHRS and CDR2 YFSETQ. V lost 2 bases and J 5 bases, leaving 16 bases between the germline ends.

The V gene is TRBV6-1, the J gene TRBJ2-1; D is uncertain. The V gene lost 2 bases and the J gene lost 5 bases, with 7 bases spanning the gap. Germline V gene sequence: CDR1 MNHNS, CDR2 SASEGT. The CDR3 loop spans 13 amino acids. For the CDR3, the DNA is TGTGCCAGCAGTGAACAGGTCAACAATGAGCAGTTCTTC. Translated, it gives CASSEQVNNEQFF.

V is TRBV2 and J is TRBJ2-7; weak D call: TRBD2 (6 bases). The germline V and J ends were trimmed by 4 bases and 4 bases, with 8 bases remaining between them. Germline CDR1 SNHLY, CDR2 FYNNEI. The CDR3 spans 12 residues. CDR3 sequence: CASSVTRYEQYF. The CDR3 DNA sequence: TGTGCCAGCAGTGTGACTAGGTACGAGCAGTACTTC.

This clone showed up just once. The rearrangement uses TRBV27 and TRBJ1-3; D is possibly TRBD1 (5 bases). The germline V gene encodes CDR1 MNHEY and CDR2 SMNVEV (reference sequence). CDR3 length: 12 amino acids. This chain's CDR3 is CAAGRRENTIYF. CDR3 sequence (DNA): TGTGCGGCAGGGCGGAGAGAAAACACCATATATTTT.